The present T cell receptor beta chain was sequenced within a study of cytomegalovirus exposure and HLA in healthy donors. Study-level results: Later, an analysis found that common viral pathogens appeared to be linked with several of the most significant clusters. Cytomegalovirus association was listed for around 170 TCR beta chains.

PCR involved 60 Vbeta and 13 Jbeta primers. Data came from immunoSEQ multiplex PCR; TCRdb stores just in-frame clones and leaves some out. The sample lists about 160,000 clones; around 74% were seen once. The CDR3 has 13 amino acids. Germline trimming cut 1 base from V and 6 bases from J; bases unmatched to any gene: 0. Germline lookup yields CDR1 SEHNR and CDR2 FQNEAQ (reference sequence). Note on this clone: The antigen is undetermined. Other DNA variants within this sample encode the same CDR3.

V gene TRBV7-9 combines with J gene TRBJ1-2; the match to TRBD1 covers 9 bases. The sample was PBMCs. The receptor's source is a man between 18 and 29 years old in good health and CMV-seronegative. CDR3 DNA sequence: TGTGCCAGCAGCTTAGGGACAGGGGATGGCTACACCTTC. It codes for CASSLGTGDGYTF.